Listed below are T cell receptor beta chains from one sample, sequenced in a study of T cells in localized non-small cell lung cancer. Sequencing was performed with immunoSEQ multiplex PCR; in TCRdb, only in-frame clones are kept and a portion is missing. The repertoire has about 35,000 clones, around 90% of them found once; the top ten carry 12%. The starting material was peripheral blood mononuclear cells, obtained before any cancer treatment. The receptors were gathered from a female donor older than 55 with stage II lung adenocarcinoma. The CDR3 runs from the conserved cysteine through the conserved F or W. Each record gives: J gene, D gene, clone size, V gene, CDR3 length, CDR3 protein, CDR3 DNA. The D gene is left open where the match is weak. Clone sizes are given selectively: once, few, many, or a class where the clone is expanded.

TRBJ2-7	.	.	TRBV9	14	CASSVGMRGYEQYF	TGTGCCAGCAGCGTAGGGATGCGCGGCTACGAGCAGTACTTC
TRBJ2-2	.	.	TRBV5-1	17	CASSRSSTIANTGELFF	TGCGCCAGCAGCCGATCGTCTACGATAGCGAACACCGGGGAGCTGTTTTTT
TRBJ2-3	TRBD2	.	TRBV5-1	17	CASSSGLAGGQGDTQYF	TGCGCCAGCAGCTCGGGACTAGCGGGAGGGCAAGGAGATACGCAGTATTTT
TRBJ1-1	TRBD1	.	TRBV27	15	CASSSPTGMNTEAFF	TGTGCCAGCAGTTCACCGACAGGGATGAACACTGAAGCTTTCTTT
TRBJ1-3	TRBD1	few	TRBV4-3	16	CASSSDRDSSGNTIYF	TGCGCCAGCAGCAGCGACCGGGACAGCTCTGGAAACACCATATATTTT
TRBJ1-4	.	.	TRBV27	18	CASSPRTPSRATNEKLFF	TGTGCCAGCAGTCCCCGGACCCCTTCTCGCGCAACTAATGAAAAACTGTTTTTT
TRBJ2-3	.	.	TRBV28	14	CASSLVGGTDTQYF	TGTGCCAGCAGTTTGGTGGGGGGCACAGATACGCAGTATTTT
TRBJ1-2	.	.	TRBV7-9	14	CASSFPGEYDGYTF	TGTGCCAGCAGCTTCCCAGGGGAGTATGATGGCTACACCTTC
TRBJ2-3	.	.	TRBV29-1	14	CSVWGGRSTDTQYF	TGCAGCGTATGGGGAGGAAGAAGCACAGATACGCAGTATTTT
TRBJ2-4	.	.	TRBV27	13	CASSPLTPHILGF	TGTGCCAGCAGCCCCTTGACACCTCACATTTTGGGGTTC
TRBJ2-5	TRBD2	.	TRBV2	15	CASKSEAGAQETQYF	TGTGCCAGCAAGTCGGAAGCGGGGGCCCAAGAGACCCAGTACTTC
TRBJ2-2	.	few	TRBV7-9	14	CASSSGPNTGELFF	TGTGCCAGCAGTTCCGGACCGAACACCGGGGAGCTGTTTTTT
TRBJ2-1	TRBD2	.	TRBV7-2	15	CASSLGLAGGNEQFF	TGTGCCAGCAGCTTAGGGCTAGCGGGGGGGAACGAGCAGTTCTTC
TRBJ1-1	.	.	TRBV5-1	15	CASSLGLGDGVEAFF	TGCGCCAGCAGCTTGGGGTTAGGGGACGGGGTTGAAGCTTTCTTT
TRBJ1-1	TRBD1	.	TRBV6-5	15	CASSYSILQGAIAFF	TGTGCCAGCAGTTACTCGATCCTGCAGGGGGCGATAGCTTTCTTT
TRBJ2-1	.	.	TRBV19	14	CAGGEVSSYNEQFF	TGTGCCGGCGGGGAGGTAAGCTCCTACAATGAGCAGTTCTTC
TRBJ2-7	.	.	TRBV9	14	CASSSGRDSYEQYF	TGTGCCAGCAGCTCGGGTCGGGATTCCTACGAGCAGTACTTC
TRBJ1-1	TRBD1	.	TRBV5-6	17	CASSLRQGGGFNTEAFF	TGTGCCAGCAGCCTACGACAGGGCGGGGGATTCAACACTGAAGCTTTCTTT
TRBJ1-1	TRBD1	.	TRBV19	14	CASSTTGGNGEAFF	TGTGCCAGTAGTACTACAGGGGGGAACGGAGAAGCTTTCTTT
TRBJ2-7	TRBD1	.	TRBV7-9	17	CASIPPNYRGMLGEQYF	TGTGCGAGCATCCCCCCAAATTACAGGGGGATGCTGGGGGAGCAGTACTTC
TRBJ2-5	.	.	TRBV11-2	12	CASSPQGQTQYF	TGTGCCAGCAGCCCACAGGGACAGACCCAGTACTTC
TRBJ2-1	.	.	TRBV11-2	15	CASSLEFGMRSEQFF	TGTGCCAGCAGCTTAGAATTCGGGATGCGGAGTGAGCAGTTCTTC
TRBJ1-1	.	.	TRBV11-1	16	CASSFRGMGVNTEAFF	TGTGCCAGCAGCTTTCGAGGGATGGGCGTGAACACTGAAGCTTTCTTT
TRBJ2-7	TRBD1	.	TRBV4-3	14	CASSQGTGNYEQYF	TGCGCCAGCAGCCAGGGGACAGGGAACTACGAGCAGTACTTC
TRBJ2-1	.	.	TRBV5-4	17	CASSLGIGGSSYNEQFF	TGTGCCAGCAGCTTGGGAATAGGGGGAAGCTCCTACAATGAGCAGTTCTTC
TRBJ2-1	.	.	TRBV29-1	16	CSVEDIGGYSYNEQFF	TGCAGCGTTGAAGATATCGGCGGGTACTCCTACAATGAGCAGTTCTTC
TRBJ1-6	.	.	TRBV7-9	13	CASSPGRDSPLHF	TGTGCCAGCAGCCCCGGTCGGGATTCACCCCTCCACTTT
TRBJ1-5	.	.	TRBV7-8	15	CASSLAAPGEKPQHF	TGTGCCAGCAGCTTAGCGGCCCCTGGGGAGAAGCCCCAGCATTTT
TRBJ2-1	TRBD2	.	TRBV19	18	CASSMDVRAGGSYNEQFF	TGTGCCAGTAGTATGGACGTGAGAGCGGGGGGCTCGTACAATGAGCAGTTCTTC
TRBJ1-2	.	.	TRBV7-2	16	CASSSDYGQAFYGYTF	TGTGCCAGCAGTTCCGATTACGGGCAGGCGTTCTATGGCTACACCTTC
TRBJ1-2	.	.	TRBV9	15	CASSVASDHKKGYTF	TGTGCCAGCAGCGTAGCTTCGGATCATAAGAAGGGCTACACCTTC
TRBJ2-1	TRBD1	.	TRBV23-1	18	CASSPYLRDREPYNEQFF	TGCGCCAGCAGTCCCTACCTCCGGGACAGGGAACCCTACAATGAGCAGTTCTTC
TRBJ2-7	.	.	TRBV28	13	CASSLSRAYEQYF	TGTGCCAGCAGTTTAAGCAGAGCCTACGAGCAGTACTTC
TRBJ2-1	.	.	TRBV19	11	CASSIRREQFF	TGTGCCAGTAGTATCCGTAGGGAGCAGTTCTTC
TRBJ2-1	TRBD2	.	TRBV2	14	CASRSSGTYNEQFF	TGTGCCAGCAGATCTAGCGGGACATACAATGAGCAGTTCTTC
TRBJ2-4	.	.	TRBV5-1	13	CASSPSGPNIQYF	TGCGCCAGCAGCCCCTCGGGGCCAAACATTCAGTACTTC
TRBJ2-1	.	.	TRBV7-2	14	CASSLAALSNEQFF	TGTGCCAGCAGCTTAGCGGCTTTAAGCAATGAGCAGTTCTTC
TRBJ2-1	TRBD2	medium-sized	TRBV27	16	CASSHGTSGRVDEQFF	TGTGCCAGCAGTCACGGGACTAGCGGGAGAGTCGATGAGCAGTTCTTC
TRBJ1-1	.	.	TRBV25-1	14	CASSDLGLTPEAFF	TGTGCCAGCAGTGACCTCGGACTCACCCCTGAAGCTTTCTTT
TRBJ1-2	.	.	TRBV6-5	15	CASSYGGGTNYGYTF	TGTGCCAGCAGTTACGGGGGGGGGACTAACTATGGCTACACCTTC
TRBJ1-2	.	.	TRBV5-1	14	CASTGTETNYGYTF	TGCGCCAGCACAGGGACGGAGACTAACTATGGCTACACCTTC
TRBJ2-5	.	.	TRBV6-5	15	CATQLTPGSRETQYF	TGTGCCACCCAACTCACCCCCGGTTCGAGAGAGACCCAGTACTTC